The entry below describes one T cell receptor (beta chain). This sample stems from a study of blood T cell repertoires in COVID-19. Study overall: Sites across the United States, Italy and Spain contributed samples from acute and convalescent COVID-19.

The method was immunoSEQ multiplex PCR; TCRdb's version includes in-frame clones alone and lacks a portion of them. The sample has more than 85,000 clones; 85% to 90% are singletons. V lost 5 bases and J lost 2; bases outside the gene matches: 8. This CDR3 contains 16 residues. Looked up from germline, CDR1 is SGHNT and CDR2 is YENEEA. The chain combines TRBV11-3 with TRBJ2-7; 11 bases match TRBD2. Sample: peripheral blood. This receptor was obtained from a man aged 45 to 65 with acute or convalescent COVID-19. CDR3 amino acids: CASSPSTSGKTYEQYF. DNA for the CDR3: TGTGCCAGCAGCCCCTCGACTAGCGGGAAAACCTACGAGCAGTACTTC.